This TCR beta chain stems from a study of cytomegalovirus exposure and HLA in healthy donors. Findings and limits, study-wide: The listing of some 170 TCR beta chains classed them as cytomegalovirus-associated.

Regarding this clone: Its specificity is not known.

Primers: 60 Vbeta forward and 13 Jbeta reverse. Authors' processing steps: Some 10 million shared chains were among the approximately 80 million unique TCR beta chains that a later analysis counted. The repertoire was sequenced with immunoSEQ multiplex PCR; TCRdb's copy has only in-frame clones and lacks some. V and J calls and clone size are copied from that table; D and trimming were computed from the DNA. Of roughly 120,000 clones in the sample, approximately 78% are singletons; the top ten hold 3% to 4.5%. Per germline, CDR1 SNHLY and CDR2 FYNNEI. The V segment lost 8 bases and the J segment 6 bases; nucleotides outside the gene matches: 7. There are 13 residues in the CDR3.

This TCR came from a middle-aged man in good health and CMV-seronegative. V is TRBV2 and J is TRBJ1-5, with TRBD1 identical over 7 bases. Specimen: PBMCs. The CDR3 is CASHRGFSQPQHF. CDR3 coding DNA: TGTGCCAGCCACAGGGGTTTCAGTCAGCCCCAGCATTTT.